This record concerns one T cell receptor beta chain sequence. Reverse transcription used roughly 0.45 to 1 ug RNA and random hexamers. Using its own MiXCR run on the immunoSEQ multiplex PCR reads, TCRdb lists one record per CDR3 protein. The table has around 300,000 distinct CDR3 sequences, about 91% seen once; the top ten hold about 0.07%. These data originate in a study of CD8 T cells in Susac syndrome. Sequencing of TCR beta was undertaken in CD8+ and CD4+ T cells derived from blood. Germline values: CDR1 SNHLY, CDR2 FYNNEI. After removal of 3 bases from V and 4 bases from J, the junction contained 6 bases not matched to a gene. The CDR3 is 15 residues long.

Sequenced input: CD4+ T cells from PBMCs. The chain joins TRBV2 to TRBJ2-5; 9 positions agree with TRBD2. The receptor was derived from a human donor with multiple sclerosis. The chain's CDR3 is CASSDVAGVGETQYF. The CDR3 nucleotides are TGTGCCAGCAGTGATGTAGCGGGAGTTGGAGAGACCCAGTACTTC.